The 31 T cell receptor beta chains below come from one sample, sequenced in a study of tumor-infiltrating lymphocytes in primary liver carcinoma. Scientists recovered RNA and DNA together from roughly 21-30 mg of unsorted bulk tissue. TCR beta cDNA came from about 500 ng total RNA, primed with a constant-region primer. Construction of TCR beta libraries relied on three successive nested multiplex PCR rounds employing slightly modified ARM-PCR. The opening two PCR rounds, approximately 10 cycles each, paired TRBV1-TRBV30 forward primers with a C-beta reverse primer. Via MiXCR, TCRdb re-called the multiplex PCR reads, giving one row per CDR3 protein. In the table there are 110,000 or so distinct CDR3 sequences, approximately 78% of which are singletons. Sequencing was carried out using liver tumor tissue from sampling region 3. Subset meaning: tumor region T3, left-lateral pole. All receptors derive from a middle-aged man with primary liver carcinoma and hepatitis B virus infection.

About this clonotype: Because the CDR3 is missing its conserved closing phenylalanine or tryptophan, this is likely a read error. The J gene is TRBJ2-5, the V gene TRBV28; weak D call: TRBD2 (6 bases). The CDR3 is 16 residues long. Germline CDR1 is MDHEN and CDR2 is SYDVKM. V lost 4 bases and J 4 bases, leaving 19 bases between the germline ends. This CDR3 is CASSYSARPEGETQYL. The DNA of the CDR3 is TGTGCCAGCAGTTATTCCGCTAGACCGGAGGGAGAGACCCAGTACTTA.

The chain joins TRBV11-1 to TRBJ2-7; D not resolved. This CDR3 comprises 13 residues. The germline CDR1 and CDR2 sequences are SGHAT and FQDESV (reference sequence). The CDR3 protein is CVSRWKRSYEQYF. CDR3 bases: TGTGTCAGTAGGTGGAAACGATCCTACGAGCAGTACTTC.

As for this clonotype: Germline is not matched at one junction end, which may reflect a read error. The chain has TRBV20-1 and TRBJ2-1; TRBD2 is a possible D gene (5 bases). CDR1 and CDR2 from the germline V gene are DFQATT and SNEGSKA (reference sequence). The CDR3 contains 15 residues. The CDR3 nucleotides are TGCAATGCTAGAGCCCAGCGGAGCTCATACAATGAGCAGTTATTC. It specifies CNARAQRSSYNEQLF.

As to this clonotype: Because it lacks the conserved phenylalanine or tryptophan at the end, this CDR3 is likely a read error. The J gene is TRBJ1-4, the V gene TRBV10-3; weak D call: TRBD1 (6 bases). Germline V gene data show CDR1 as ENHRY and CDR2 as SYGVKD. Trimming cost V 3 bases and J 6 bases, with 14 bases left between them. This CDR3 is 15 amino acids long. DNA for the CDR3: TGTGCCATCAGTGACTGGGGGCGCGGGGATGAAAAACTGTTTATT. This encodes CAISDWGRGDEKLFI.

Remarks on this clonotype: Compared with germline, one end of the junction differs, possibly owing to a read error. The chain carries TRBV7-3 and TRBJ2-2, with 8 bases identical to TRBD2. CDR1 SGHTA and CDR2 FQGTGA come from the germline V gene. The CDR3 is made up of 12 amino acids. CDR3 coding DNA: TGTGCCAGCAGCTCCTATAGCGGGGAGCTGTATTTT. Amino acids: CASSSYSGELYF.

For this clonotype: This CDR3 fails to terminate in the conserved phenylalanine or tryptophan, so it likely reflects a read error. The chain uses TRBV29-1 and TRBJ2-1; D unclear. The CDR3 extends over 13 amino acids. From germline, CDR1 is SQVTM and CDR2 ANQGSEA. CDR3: CSVLVSSGHDQFL. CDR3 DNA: TGCAGCGTTCTGGTATCGTCCGGGCATGACCAGTTCCTC.

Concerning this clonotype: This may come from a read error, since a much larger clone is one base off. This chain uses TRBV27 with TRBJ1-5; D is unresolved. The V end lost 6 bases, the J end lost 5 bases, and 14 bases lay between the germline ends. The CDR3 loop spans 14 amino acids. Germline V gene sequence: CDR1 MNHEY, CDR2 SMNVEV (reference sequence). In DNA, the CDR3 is TGTGCCAGCAGACCCATCAAGGGTTATCAGCCCCAGCATTTT. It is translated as CASRPIKGYQPQHF.

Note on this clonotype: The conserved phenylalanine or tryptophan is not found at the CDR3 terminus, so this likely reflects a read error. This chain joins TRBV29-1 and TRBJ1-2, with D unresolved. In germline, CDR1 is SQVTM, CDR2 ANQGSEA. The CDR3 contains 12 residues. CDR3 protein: CREGGLNYGYTL. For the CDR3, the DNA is TGCAGGGAAGGAGGATTGAACTATGGCTACACCCTC.

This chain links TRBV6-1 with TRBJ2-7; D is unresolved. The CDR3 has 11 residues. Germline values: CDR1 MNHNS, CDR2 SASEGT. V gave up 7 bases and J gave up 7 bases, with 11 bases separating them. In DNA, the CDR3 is TGTGCCAGCAATGAGCGTAGAGAGCAGTACTTC. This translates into CASNERREQYF.

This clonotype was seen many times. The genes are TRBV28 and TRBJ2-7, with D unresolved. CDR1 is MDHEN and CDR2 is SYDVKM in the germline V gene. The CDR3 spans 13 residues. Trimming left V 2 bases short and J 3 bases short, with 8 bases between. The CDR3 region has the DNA TGTGCCAGCAGTTTAAGACCAGGCTACGAGCAGTACTTC. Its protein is CASSLRPGYEQYF.

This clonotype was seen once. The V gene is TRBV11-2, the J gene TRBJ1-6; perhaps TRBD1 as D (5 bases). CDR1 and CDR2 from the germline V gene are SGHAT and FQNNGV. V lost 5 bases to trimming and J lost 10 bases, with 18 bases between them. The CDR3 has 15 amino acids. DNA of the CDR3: TGTGCCAGCAGCCGCGAGGACAAGGCCTACTCACCCCTCCACTTT. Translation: CASSREDKAYSPLHF.

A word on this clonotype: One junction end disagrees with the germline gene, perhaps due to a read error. The CDR3 is CASSYTVYSSPLLF. The CDR3 DNA is TGTGCCAGCAGTTATACGGTCTATAGTTCACCCCTCCTCTTT. The chain uses TRBV6-5 and TRBJ1-6; D is uncertain. Germline assignment: CDR1 MNHEY and CDR2 SVGAGI. CDR3 length equals 14 residues.

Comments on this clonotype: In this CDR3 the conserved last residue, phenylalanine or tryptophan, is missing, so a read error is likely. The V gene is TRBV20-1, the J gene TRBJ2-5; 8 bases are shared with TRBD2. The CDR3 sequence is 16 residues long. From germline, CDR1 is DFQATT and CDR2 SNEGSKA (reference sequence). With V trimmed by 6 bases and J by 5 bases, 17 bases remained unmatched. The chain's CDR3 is CSALSVSGRVGETQYS. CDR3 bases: TGCAGTGCCCTAAGTGTCAGCGGGAGAGTAGGGGAGACCCAGTACTCA.

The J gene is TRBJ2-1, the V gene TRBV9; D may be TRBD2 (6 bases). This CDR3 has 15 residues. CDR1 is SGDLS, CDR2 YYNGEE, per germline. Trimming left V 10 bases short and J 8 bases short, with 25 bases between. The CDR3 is CAGTRGIGGSDEQFF. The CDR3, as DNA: TGTGCCGGCACACGCGGGATAGGTGGTAGTGATGAGCAGTTCTTC. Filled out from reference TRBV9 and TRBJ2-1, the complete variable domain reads DSGVTQTPKHLITATGQRVTLRCSPRSGDLSVYWYQQSLDQGLQFLIQYYNGEERAKGNILERFSAQQFPDLHSELNLSSLELGDSALYFCAGTRGIGGSDEQFFGPGTRLTVL.

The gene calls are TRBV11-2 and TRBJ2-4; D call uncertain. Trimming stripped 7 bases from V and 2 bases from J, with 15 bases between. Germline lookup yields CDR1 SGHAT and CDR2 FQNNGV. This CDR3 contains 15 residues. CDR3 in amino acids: CASTTSAVPKNIQYF. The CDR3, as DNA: TGTGCCAGCACTACTTCTGCGGTACCCAAAAACATTCAGTACTTC.

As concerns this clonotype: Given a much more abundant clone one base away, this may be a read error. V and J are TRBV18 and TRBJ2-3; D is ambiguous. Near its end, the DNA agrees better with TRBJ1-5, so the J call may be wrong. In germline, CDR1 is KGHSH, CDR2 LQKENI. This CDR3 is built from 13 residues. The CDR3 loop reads CASSPGSTDTQHF. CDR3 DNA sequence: TGTGCCAGCTCACCAGGCAGCACAGATACGCAGCATTTT.

CDR3 DNA: TGTGCCAACAGGTCCCCGGGACTAGCGGGAATGGATACGCAGTATTTT. This codes for CANRSPGLAGMDTQYF. The chain has TRBV11-2 and TRBJ2-3; 13 nucleotides line up with TRBD2. The length of the CDR3 is 16 residues. Germline V gene data show CDR1 as SGHAT and CDR2 as FQNNGV. V was pared by 10 bases and J by 6 bases, with 13 bases of the junction left unmatched. The variable domain in full, with the rest retrieved from reference TRBV11-2 and TRBJ2-3, is EAGVAQSPRYKIIEKRQSVAFWCNPISGHATLYWYQQILGQGPKLLIQFQNNGVVDDSQLPKDRFSAERLKGVDSTLKIQPAKLEDSAVYLCANRSPGLAGMDTQYFGPGTRLTVL.

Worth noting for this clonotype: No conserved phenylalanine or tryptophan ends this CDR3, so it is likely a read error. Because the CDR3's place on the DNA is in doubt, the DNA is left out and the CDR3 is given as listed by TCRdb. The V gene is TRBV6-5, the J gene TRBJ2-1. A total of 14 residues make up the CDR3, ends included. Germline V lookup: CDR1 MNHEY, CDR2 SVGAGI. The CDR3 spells CASSPMSSYNEKFL.

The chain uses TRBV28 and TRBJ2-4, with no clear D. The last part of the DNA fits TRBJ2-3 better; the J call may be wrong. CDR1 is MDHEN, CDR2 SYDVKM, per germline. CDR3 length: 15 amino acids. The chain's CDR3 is CASSPPGLVRNIQYF. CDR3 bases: TGTGCCAGCAGCCCTCCCGGGTTGGTCAGAAACATTCAGTATTTT.

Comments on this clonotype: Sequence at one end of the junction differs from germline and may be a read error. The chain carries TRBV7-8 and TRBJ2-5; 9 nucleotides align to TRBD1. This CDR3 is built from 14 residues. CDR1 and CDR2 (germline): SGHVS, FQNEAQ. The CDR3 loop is CASSRDREIETQYF. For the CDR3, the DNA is TGCGCCAGCAGCAGGGACAGGGAGATTGAGACCCAGTACTTC. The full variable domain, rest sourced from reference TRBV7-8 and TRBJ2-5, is GAGVSQSPRYKVAKRGQDVALRCDPISGHVSLFWYQQALGQGPEFLTYFQNEAQLDKSGLPSDRFFAERPEGSVSTLKIQRTQQEDSAVYLCASSRDREIETQYFGPGTRLLVL.

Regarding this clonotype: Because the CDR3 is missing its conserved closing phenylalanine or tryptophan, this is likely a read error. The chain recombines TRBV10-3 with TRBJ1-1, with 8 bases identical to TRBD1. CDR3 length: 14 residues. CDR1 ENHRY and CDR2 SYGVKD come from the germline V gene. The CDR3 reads CSISGQGLNTEAFI. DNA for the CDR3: TGTTCCATCAGCGGACAGGGTCTGAACACTGAGGCTTTCATT.

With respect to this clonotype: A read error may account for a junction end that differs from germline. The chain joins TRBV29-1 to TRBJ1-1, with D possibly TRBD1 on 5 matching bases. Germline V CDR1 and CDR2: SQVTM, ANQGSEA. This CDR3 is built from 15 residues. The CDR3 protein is CSVAPGWGVNTEAFF. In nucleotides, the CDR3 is TGCAGCGTTGCCCCAGGGTGGGGGGTGAACACGGAAGCTTTCTTT.

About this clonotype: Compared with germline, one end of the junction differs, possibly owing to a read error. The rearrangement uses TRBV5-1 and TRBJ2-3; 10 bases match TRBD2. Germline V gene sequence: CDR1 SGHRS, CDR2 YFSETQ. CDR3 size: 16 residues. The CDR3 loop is CASSLQASGSIDMQYF. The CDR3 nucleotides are TGCGCCAGCAGCTTGCAAGCTAGCGGGAGCATAGATATGCAGTATTTT.

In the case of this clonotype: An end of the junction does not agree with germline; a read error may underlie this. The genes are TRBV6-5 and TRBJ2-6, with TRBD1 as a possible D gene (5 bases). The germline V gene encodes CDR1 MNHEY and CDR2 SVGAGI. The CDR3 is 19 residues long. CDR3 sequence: CASSRPWAGPLSGANVVTF. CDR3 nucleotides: TGTGCCAGCAGTCGACCCTGGGCAGGGCCCTTATCTGGGGCCAACGTCGTGACTTTC.

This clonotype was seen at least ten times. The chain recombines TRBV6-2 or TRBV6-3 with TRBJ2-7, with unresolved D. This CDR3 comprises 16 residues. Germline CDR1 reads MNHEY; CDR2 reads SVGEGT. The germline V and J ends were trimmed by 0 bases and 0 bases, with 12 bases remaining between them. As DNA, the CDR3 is TGTGCCAGCAGTTACTCGTTACAGTCAAACTCCTACGAGCAGTACTTC. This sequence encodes CASSYSLQSNSYEQYF.

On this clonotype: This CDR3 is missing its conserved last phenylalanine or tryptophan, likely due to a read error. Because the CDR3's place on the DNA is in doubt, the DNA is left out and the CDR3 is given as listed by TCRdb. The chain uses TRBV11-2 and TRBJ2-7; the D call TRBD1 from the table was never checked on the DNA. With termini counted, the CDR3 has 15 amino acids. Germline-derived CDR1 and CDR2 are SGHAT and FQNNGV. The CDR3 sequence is CAISLRWTGENEQCI.

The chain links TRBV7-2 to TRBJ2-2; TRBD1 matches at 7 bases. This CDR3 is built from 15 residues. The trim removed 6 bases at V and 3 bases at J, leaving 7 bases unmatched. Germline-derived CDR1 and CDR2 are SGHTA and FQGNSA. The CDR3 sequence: CASSFSDRDTGELFF. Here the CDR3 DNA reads TGTGCCAGCAGTTTCAGTGACAGGGACACCGGGGAGCTGTTTTTT.

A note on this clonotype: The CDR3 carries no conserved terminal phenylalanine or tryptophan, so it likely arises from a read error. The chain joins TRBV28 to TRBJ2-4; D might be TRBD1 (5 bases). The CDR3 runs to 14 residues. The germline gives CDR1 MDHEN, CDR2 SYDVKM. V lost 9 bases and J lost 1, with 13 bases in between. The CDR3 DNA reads TGTGCCAGTAGTGGGGCGGTGGCCAAAAACATTCAGTACCTC. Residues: CASSGAVAKNIQYL.

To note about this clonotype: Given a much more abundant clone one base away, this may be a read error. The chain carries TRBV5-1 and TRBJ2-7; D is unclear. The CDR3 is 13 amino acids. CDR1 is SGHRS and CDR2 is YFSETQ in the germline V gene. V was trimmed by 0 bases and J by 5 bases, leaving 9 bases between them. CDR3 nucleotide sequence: TGCGCCAGCAGCTTGGTGACGTCCCACGAGCAGTACTTC. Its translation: CASSLVTSHEQYF. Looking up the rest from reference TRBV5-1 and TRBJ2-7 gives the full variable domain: KAGVTQTPRYLIKTRGQQVTLSCSPISGHRSVSWYQQTPGQGLQFLFEYFSETQRNKGNFPGRFSGRQFSNSRSEMNVSTLELGDSALYLCASSLVTSHEQYFGPGTRLTVT.

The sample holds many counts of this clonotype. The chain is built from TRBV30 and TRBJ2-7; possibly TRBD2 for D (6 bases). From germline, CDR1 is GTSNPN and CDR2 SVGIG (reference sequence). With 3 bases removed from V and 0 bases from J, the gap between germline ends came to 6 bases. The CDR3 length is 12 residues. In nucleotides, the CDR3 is TGTGCCTGGAGGGGACTCTCCTACGAGCAGTACTTC. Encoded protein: CAWRGLSYEQYF.

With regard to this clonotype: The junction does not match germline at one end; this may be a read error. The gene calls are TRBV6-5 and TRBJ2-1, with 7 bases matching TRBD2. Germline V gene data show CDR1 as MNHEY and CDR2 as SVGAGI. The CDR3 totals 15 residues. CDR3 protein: CVSSYSGREYVEQFF. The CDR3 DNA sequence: TGTGTCAGCAGTTACTCGGGGCGGGAGTACGTTGAGCAATTCTTC.